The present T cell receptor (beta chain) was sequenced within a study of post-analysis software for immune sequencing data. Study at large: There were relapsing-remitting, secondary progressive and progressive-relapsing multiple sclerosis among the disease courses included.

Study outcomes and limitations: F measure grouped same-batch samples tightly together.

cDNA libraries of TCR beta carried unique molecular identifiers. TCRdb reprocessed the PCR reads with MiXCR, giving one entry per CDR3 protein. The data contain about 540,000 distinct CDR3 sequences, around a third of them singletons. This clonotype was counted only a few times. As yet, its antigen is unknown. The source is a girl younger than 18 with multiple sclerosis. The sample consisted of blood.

CDR3 nucleotides: TGCAGCGTTGAGTCTGGGCTCGGTGGCTACACCTTC. It encodes CSVESGLGGYTF. The chain combines TRBV29-1 with TRBJ1-2; unclear D gene. Germline V gene data show CDR1 as SQVTM and CDR2 as ANQGSEA. This CDR3 contains 12 residues. With 3 bases removed from V and 7 bases from J, the gap between germline ends came to 12 bases.